This TCR beta chain emerged from a study of cytotoxic CD8 clonotypes in ibrutinib-treated CLL. Study-wide results and caveats: At ibrutinib response, clonality increased, and at progression it declined back toward baseline.

The protocol was immunoSEQ multiplex PCR, while the TCRdb copy is restricted to in-frame clones and leaves out a portion. The table includes 29,000 or so clones, 76% detected once. As input for TCR beta libraries, around 2.1 micrograms of genomic DNA came from cryopreserved PBMCs. The germline gives CDR1 SGHVS, CDR2 FQNEAQ. The CDR3 length is 14 residues. With 0 bases removed from V and 7 bases from J, the gap between germline ends came to 10 bases. Comments on this clone: Its specificity is unknown.

The sequencing here drew on PBMCs, taken after 36 months of ibrutinib treatment. The chain couples TRBV7-8 to TRBJ1-5; D is ambiguous. The receptor was derived from a human donor with chronic lymphocytic leukemia. CDR3 in DNA: TGTGCCAGCAGCTTAGCAAGTACTCCCCAGCCCCAGCATTTT. Translating it yields CASSLASTPQPQHF.